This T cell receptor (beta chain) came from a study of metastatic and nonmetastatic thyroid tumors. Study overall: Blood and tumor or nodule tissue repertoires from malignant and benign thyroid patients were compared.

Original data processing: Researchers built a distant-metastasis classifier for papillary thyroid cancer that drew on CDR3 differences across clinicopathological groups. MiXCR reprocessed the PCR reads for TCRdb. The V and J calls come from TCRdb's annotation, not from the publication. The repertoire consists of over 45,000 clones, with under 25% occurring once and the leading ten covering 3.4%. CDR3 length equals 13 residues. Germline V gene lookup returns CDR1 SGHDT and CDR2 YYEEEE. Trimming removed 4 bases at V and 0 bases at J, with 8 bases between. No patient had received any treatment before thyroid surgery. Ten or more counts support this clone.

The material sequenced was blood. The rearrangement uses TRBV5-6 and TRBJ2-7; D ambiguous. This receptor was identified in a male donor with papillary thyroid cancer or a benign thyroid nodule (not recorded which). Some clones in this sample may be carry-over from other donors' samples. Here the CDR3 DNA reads TGTGCCAGCAGCCTTGGATCCTCCTACGAGCAGTACTTC. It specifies CASSLGSSYEQYF.